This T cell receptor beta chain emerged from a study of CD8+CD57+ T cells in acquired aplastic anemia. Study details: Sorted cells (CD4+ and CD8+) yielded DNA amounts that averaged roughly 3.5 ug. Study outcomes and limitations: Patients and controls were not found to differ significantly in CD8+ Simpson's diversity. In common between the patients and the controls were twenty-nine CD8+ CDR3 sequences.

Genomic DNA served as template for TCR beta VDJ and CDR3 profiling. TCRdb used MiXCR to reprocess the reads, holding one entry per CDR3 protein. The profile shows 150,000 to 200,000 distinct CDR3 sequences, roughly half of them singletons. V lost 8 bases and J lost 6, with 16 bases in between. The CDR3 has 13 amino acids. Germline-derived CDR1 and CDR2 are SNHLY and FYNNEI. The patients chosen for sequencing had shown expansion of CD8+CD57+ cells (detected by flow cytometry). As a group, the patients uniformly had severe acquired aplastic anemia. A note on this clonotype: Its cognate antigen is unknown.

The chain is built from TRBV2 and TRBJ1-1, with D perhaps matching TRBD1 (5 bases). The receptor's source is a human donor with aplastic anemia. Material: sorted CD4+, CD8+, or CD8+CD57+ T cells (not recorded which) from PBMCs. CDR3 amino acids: CASRPGGSAEAFF. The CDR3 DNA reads TGTGCCAGCCGTCCCGGGGGGAGTGCTGAAGCTTTCTTT. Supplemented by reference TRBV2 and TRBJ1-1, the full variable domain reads EPEVTQTPSHQVTQMGQEVILRCVPISNHLYFYWYRQILGQKVEFLVSFYNNEISEKSEIFDDQFSVERPDGSNFTLKIRSTKLEDSAMYFCASRPGGSAEAFFGQGTRLTVV.